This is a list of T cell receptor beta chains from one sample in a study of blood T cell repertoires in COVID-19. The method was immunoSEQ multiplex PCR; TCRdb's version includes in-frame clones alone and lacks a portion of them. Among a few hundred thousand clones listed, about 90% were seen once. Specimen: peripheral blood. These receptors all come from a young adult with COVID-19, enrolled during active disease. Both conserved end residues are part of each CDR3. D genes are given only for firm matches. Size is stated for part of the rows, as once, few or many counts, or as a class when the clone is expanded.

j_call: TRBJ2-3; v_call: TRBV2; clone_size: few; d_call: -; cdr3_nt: TGTGCCAGCAGTGGGCTCAGGGCATCTGATACGCAGTATTTT; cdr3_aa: CASSGLRASDTQYF
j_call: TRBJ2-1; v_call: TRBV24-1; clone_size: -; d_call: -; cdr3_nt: TGTGCCACCAGTACCCGGGACACCTCCTACAATGAGCAGTTCTTC; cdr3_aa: CATSTRDTSYNEQFF
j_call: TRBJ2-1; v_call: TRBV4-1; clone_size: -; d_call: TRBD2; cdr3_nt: TGCGCCAGCAGCCAAGAGGTAGCGGGAGTCGTTTACAATGAGCAGTTCTTC; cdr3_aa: CASSQEVAGVVYNEQFF
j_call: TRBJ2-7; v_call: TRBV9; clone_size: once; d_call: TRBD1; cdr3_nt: TGTGCCAGCAGCGCGGACCCCGGGACAGGGAAGGACGAGCAGTACTTC; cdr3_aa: CASSADPGTGKDEQYF
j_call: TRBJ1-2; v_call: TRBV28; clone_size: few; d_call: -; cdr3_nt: TGTGCCAGCAGCTTCGCTATTGGGGCAGGCTATGGCTACACCTTC; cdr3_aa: CASSFAIGAGYGYTF
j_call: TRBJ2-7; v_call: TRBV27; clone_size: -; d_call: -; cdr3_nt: TGTGCCAGTTCAGGACTCGCAGCCTACGAGCAGTACTTC; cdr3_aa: CASSGLAAYEQYF
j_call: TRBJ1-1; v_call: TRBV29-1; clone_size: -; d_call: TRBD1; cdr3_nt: TGCAGCGGACGGGAGGGGGCCGGGAACACTGAAGCTTTCTTT; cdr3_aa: CSGREGAGNTEAFF
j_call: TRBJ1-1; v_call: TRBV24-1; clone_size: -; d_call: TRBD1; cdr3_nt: TGTGCCACCAGTGACTTAAGGACAGGTCACGTTTTCTTT; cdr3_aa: CATSDLRTGHVFF
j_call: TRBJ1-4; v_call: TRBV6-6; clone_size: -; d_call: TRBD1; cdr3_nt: TGTGCCAGCAGTCCAGGGACAGGGCGGCCAACTAATGAAAAACTGTTTTTT; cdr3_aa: CASSPGTGRPTNEKLFF
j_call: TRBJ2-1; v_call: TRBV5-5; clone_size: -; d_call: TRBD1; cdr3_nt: TGTGCCAGCAGCCCGGGACAGGGAGTGGCCTACAATGAGCAGTTCTTC; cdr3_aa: CASSPGQGVAYNEQFF
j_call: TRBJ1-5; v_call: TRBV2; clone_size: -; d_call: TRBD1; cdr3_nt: TGTGCCAGCAGTGATGATTCAGGGGGCGATCAGCCCCAGCATTTT; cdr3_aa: CASSDDSGGDQPQHF
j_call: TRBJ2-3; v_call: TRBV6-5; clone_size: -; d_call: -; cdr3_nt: TGTGCCAGCAGACAGGGTACAGATACGCAGTATTTT; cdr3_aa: CASRQGTDTQYF
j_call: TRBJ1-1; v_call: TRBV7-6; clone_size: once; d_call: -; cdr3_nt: TGTGCCAGCAGCTCATCAACAGCTGGGAGCACTGAAGCTTTCTTT; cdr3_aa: CASSSSTAGSTEAFF
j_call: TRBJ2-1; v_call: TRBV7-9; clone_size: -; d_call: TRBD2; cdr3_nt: TGTGCCAGCAGTCCCCCCGGGTTAGCGGGCCAAGGCGAGCAGTTCTTC; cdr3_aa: CASSPPGLAGQGEQFF
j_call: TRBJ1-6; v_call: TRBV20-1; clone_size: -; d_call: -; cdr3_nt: TGCAGTGCACCCAACACCGGGTCCCTCCACTTT; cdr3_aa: CSAPNTGSLHF
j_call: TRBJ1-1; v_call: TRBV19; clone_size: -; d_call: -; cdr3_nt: TGTGCCAGTAGTGAGCCTCGGGGAATGAACACTGAAGCTTTCTTT; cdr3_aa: CASSEPRGMNTEAFF
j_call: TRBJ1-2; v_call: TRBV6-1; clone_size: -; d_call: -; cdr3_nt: TGTGCCAGCAGTGAAGCGGGCATGGGGGCTGAGACCTATGGCTACACCTTC; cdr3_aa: CASSEAGMGAETYGYTF
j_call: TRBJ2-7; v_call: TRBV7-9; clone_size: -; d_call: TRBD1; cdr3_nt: TGTGCCAGCAGCTTTGACCCTGGACAGGGGAACTACGAGCAGTACTTC; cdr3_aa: CASSFDPGQGNYEQYF
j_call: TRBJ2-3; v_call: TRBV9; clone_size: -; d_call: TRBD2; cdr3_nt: TGTGCCAGCAGCTCTACGGGAGGGATCACAGATACGCAGTATTTT; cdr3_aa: CASSSTGGITDTQYF
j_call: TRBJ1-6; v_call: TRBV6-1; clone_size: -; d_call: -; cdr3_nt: TGTGCCAGCAGTGAACCTTCTTATTCACCCCTCCACTTT; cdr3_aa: CASSEPSYSPLHF
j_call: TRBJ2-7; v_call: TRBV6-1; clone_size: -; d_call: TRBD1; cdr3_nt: TGTGCCAGCAGTGAAGTGCCGGGACAGTACTACGAGCAGTACTTC; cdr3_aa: CASSEVPGQYYEQYF
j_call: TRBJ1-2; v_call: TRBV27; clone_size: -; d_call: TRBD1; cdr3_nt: TGTGCCAGCAGTTTATACGGGACAGGGAACTATGGCTACACCTTC; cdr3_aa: CASSLYGTGNYGYTF
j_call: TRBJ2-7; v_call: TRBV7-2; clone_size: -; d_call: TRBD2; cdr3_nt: TGTGCCAGCAGCTTATCCCCAGCGGGATCCTACGAGCAGTACTTC; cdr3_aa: CASSLSPAGSYEQYF
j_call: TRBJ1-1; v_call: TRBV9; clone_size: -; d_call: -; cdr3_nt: TGTGCCAGCAGCCCAGAGGGTGCTATTGACACTGAAGCTTTCTTT; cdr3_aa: CASSPEGAIDTEAFF
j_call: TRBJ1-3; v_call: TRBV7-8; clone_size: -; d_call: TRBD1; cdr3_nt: TGTGCCAGCAGCGCAGGGGGCGGTGGAAACACCATATATTTT; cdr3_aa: CASSAGGGGNTIYF
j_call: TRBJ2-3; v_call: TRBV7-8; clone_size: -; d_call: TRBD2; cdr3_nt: TGTGCCAGCAGCTTCCGAGCGGGAGGGCCGGATACAGATACGCAGTATTTT; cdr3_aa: CASSFRAGGPDTDTQYF
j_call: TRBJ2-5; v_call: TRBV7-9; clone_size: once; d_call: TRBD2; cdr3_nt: TGTGCCAGCAGCCTCCGGGATAGCGGGTTCCAAGAGACCCAGTACTTC; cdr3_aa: CASSLRDSGFQETQYF
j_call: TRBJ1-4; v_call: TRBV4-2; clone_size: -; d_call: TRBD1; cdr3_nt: TGTGCCAGCAGCGAAAGGATGACAGGGTTCGATAAAAAACTGTTTTTT; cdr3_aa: CASSERMTGFDKKLFF
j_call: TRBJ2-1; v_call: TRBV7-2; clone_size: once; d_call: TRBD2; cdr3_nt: TGTGCCAGCAGCTTAATCGGGACTAGCGGGAGTTTTTACAATGAGCAGTTCTTC; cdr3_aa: CASSLIGTSGSFYNEQFF
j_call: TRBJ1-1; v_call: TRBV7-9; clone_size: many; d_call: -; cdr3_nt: TGTGCCAGCAGCTTCACTCAGGGCACTGAAGCTTTCTTT; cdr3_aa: CASSFTQGTEAFF
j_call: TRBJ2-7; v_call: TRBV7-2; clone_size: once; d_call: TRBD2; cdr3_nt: TGTGCCAGCAGCTTGTCACTAGCGACCTCCTACGAGCAGTACTTC; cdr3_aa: CASSLSLATSYEQYF
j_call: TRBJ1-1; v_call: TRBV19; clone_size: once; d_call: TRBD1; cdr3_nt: TGTGCCAGTAGTTTGGGGACAGGCTCGAACACTGAAGCTTTCTTT; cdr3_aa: CASSLGTGSNTEAFF
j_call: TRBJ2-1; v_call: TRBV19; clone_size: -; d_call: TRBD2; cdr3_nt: TGTGCCAGTAGTTTGAGCGGGGCGTACAATGAGCAGTTCTTC; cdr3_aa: CASSLSGAYNEQFF
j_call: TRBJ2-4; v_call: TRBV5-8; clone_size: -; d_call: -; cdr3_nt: TGTGCCAGCAGCCTCAGGGGATCCAAAAACATTCAGTACTTC; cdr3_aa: CASSLRGSKNIQYF
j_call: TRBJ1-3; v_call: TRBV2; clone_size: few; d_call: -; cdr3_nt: TGTGCCAGCAGTGCTGAAGCCTCTGGAAACACCATATATTTT; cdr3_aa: CASSAEASGNTIYF
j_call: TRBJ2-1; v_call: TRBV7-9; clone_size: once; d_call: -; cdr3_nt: TGTGCCAGCAGCGTAAGCGGGTACAATGAGCAGTTCTTC; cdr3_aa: CASSVSGYNEQFF
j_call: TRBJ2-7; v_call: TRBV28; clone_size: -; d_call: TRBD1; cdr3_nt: TGTGCCAGCAGTTTATGGAGGGGGCCCTCCTACGAGCAGTACTTC; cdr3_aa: CASSLWRGPSYEQYF
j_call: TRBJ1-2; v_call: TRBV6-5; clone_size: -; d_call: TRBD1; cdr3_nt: TGTGCCAGCAGGGGGGGACAGATCTATGGCTACACCTTC; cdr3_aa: CASRGGQIYGYTF
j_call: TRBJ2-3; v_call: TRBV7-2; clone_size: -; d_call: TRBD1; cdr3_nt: TGTGCCAGCAGCTTAATGACAGGGATAATCGCAGATACGCAGTATTTT; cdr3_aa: CASSLMTGIIADTQYF
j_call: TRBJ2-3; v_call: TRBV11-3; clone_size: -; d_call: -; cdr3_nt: TGTGCCAGCAGCCCGGGAGATGATACGCAGTATTTT; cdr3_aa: CASSPGDDTQYF
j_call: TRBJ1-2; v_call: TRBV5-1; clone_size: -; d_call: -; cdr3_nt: TGCGCCAGCAGCTTGGAGGGCAGGGAGGGGAATGGCTACACCTTC; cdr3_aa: CASSLEGREGNGYTF
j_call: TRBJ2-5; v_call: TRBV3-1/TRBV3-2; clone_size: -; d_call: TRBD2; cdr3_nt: TGTGCCAGCAGCCATTCCAGCGGGAGCTTGGAGACCCAGTACTTC; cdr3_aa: CASSHSSGSLETQYF
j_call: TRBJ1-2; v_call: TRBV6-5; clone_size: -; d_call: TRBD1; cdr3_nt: TGTGCCAGCAGCCTTACCGGGACAGGGACGAGCGGCTACACCTTC; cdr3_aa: CASSLTGTGTSGYTF
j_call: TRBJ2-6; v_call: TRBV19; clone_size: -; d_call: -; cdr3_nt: TGTGCCAGTAGAAGGGGTCCTCTATCCATCTCTGGGGCCAACGTCCTGACTTTC; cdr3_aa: CASRRGPLSISGANVLTF
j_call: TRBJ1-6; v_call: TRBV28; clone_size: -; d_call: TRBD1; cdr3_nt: TGTGCCAGCAGCAAGACCGGGACAGGGAGGACACCCCTCCACTTT; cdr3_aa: CASSKTGTGRTPLHF
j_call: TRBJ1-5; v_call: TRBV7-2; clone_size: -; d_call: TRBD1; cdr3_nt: TGTGCCAGCAGCCCCGGGACAGGTATCAATCAGCCCCAGCATTTT; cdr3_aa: CASSPGTGINQPQHF
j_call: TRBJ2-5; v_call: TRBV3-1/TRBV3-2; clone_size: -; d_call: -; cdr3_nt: TGTGCCAGCAGCCAAGATAGGGGAGGTTGGGAGACCCAGTACTTC; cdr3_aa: CASSQDRGGWETQYF
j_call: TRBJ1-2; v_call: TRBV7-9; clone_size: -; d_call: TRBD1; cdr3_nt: TGTGCCAGCAGCTTCAACCGGGACAGCGGGGGTGGCTACACCTTC; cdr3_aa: CASSFNRDSGGGYTF
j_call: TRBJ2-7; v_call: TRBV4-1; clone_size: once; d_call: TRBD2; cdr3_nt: TGCGCCAGCAGCCGGGCTAGCGGGGCGCTCTCCTACGAGCAGTACTTC; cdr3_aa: CASSRASGALSYEQYF
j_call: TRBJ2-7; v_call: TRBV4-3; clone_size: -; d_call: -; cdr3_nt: TGCGCCAGCAGCCAAGGCCCGATCTGGGGGGCTAGCGGCTCCTACGAGCAGTACTTC; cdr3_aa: CASSQGPIWGASGSYEQYF
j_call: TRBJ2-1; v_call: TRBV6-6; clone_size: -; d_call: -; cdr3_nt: TGTGCCAGCATCGTCGGGGGGCAGAATGAGCAGTTCTTC; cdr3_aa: CASIVGGQNEQFF
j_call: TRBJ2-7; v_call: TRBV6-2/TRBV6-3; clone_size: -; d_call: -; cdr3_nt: TGTGCCAGCAGTTTAACTTACGAGCAGTACTTC; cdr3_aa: CASSLTYEQYF
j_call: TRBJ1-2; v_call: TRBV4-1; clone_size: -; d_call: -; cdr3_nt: TGCGCCAGCAGCCAAGCAGGGGAAGTTGGTGGCTACACCTTC; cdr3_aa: CASSQAGEVGGYTF